This TCR beta chain was recorded in a study of memory CD4+ T cells and cytomegalovirus serostatus (dated by TCRdb to about 2019). As for the study more broadly: The cohort comprised about 33 healthy Belgian adults, 9 CMV seropositive and some 24 CMV seronegative. CD4+ memory TCRbeta repertoires of a Belgian cohort with known cytomegalovirus serostatus were sequenced in order to replicate a published TCR-based CMV serostatus classifier.

Results and caveats for the whole study, not just this receptor: Only CD4+CD45RO+ memory cells were sequenced, in contrast to the original study, which included naive and memory CD4+ and CD8+ populations. Among the 150 or so previously reported CMV-associated TCRbeta sequences, approximately 67 showed up in the CD4+ memory repertoires, with each one found in between one and five individuals. A median bootstrapped AUC of 0.95 with a 95% CI of 0.76-1.00 was achieved on the Belgian cohort by the original-framework classifier. The results were interpreted as suggesting that the CMV-associated TCR signature is largely present in the CD4+ memory repertoire. For predicting CMV serostatus, the median bootstrapped AUC was roughly 0.96 using the original framework and over 0.9 using a US-trained random forest.

Single viable CD3+CD4+CD8-CD45RO+ cells were sorted as memory CD4+ T cells on a FACSAria II. To determine CMV serostatus, a Roche Elecsys assay was used that detects serum IgG against CMV pp150, pp28, p38 and p52. Following thawing, total CD4+ T cells were enriched through positive selection using CD4 magnetic microbeads. Samples originated from another study that specifically interrogated the CD4+ T cell memory repertoire. Peripheral blood mononuclear cells were isolated and cryopreserved according to standard operating procedures, and serum was kept at -80 degrees C. Staining used CD3-PerCP (BW264/56), CD4-APC (RPA-T4), CD45RO-PE (UCHT1) and CD8-Pacific Orange (3B5) antibodies, with Sytox blue excluding non-viable cells. Genomic DNA was extracted from sorted cells with the Quick-DNA Microprep Kit. Amplification of TCRbeta DNA was done with the immunoSEQ hsTCRbeta kit, following the protocol from the manufacturer. An Illumina MiSeq instrument was used to sequence the TCRbeta libraries. The authors' analysis ran thus. Following removal of out-of-frame sequences, 2 million to 2.5 million distinct TCRbeta sequences were retained, with an average of about 61,000 per individual. Each individual was scored using the number of 170 or so previously reported CMV-associated TCRbeta sequences that the individual carried and the total number of productive distinct TCRbeta sequences. A beta-binomial model was reimplemented in Python, and random forests from scikit-learn, run with default parameters, were trained on data from the US cohort. Classifier performance on the Belgian cohort was summarized as median AUC with percentile confidence intervals over 10,000 bootstrap iterations. Not all clones reach the TCRdb copy of this immuneACCESS table, which keeps in-frame sequences only. Checked studies attribute under half of the gap to unresolved V genes and leave the rest unexplained. V and J calls and clone size follow that table, whereas D and trimming were derived from the DNA. This sample has about 46,000 clones in its table, and around four fifths of those were observed once. The top ten clonotypes cover more than 0.9% of the sample.

Trimming removed 5 bases from V and 10 bases from J, leaving 12 bases between the germline ends. CDR1 GTSNPN and CDR2 SVGIG were looked up in the germline V gene (reference sequence). The CDR3 starts with the cysteine, ends with the phenylalanine, and has 12 residues. Only CDR3 DNA is held: 36 bases, read in frame from base 1. This clone appeared a few times. The specificity of this receptor is unknown. Base quality data are lacking; no much larger clone is found one base away. This sequence uses TRBV30 and TRBJ1-6, and the D gene may be TRBD1, 5 bases matching. The TCR sequence derives from an adult in good health and CMV-seronegative. Specimen: memory CD4+ T cells from blood. The CDR3 reads CAWAGQSSPLHF. The DNA reads TGTGCCTGGGCCGGACAATCCTCACCCCTCCACTTT.